This is a list of T cell receptor beta chains from one sample in a study of Ad26.COV2.S vaccination and SARS-CoV-2 variants. Data came from immunoSEQ multiplex PCR; TCRdb stores just in-frame clones and leaves some out. The sample records 380,000 or so clones, around 82% being singletons. The sequencing here drew on peripheral blood, taken in a trial of Ad26.COV2.S vaccine versus placebo. The receptors originated from a person between 18 and 59 years old who received the Ad26.COV2.S COVID-19 vaccine or a placebo. Both conserved end residues are part of each CDR3. D genes are given only for firm matches.

NA | TRBJ1-3 | TRBV19 | CASSSRSRGSGNTIYF | TGTGCCAGTAGTTCCCGGTCAAGGGGCTCTGGAAACACCATATATTTT
NA | TRBJ2-3 | TRBV6-6 | CASRGPDTQYF | TGTGCCAGCAGGGGCCCAGATACGCAGTATTTT
NA | TRBJ2-2 | TRBV7-9 | CASGYSLGTGTGELFF | TGTGCCAGCGGATACAGTCTAGGTACTGGCACCGGGGAGCTGTTTTTT
NA | TRBJ1-1 | TRBV5-4 | CASVQDAFGTEAFF | TGTGCCAGCGTTCAGGACGCGTTCGGCACTGAAGCTTTCTTT
NA | TRBJ1-3 | TRBV7-9 | CASIIPGEEGNTIYF | TGTGCCAGCATCATCCCAGGGGAAGAGGGAAACACCATATATTTT
NA | TRBJ2-6 | TRBV18 | CASSPTGPGANVLTF | TGTGCCAGCTCACCGACAGGACCTGGGGCCAACGTCCTGACTTTC
NA | TRBJ1-2 | TRBV11-1 | CASSLGPGGGYTF | TGTGCCAGCAGCCTGGGCCCCGGCGGAGGCTACACCTTC
TRBD2 | TRBJ2-1 | TRBV14 | CASSQDRWARGGPLGNEQFF | TGTGCCAGCAGCCAAGATCGGTGGGCACGGGGGGGCCCTTTAGGGAATGAGCAGTTCTTC
TRBD2 | TRBJ2-1 | TRBV5-4 | CASSLGGLATYNEQFF | TGTGCCAGCAGCTTGGGGGGACTAGCCACCTACAATGAGCAGTTCTTC
NA | TRBJ2-1 | TRBV3-1/TRBV3-2 | CASSQVSPGLGNEQFF | TGTGCCAGCAGCCAAGTGTCGCCAGGTTTAGGCAATGAGCAGTTCTTC